These T cell receptor beta chains were read from a single sample in a study of PD-1 blockade in classical Hodgkin lymphoma. Data came from immunoSEQ multiplex PCR; TCRdb stores just in-frame clones and leaves some out. Among under 95,000 clones listed, nearly 95% were seen once. The input for sequencing was peripheral blood mononuclear cells (PBMCs), taken before the second cycle of nivolumab. The receptors come from a human donor with classical Hodgkin lymphoma. Both conserved end residues are part of each CDR3. D genes are given only for firm matches. The size of a clone is reported for some rows only, either as once, few or many, or as a class for expanded clones.

d_gene,v_gene,j_gene,abundance,CDR3aa,CDR3nt
.,TRBV19,TRBJ2-6,.,CASSIVTTQSRANVLTF,TGTGCCAGTAGTATCGTGACGACACAAAGTCGGGCCAACGTCCTGACTTTC
.,TRBV2,TRBJ2-5,once,CASTVLVKETQYF,TGTGCCAGCACCGTACTAGTAAAAGAGACCCAGTACTTC
.,TRBV7-8,TRBJ2-7,once,CASSLTTETRGRYEQYF,TGTGCCAGCAGCCTCACGACCGAAACAAGAGGGCGGTACGAGCAGTACTTC
TRBD2,TRBV7-6,TRBJ2-1,.,CASSSAPGLVEPVPLNEQFF,TGTGCCAGCAGCTCTGCCCCGGGACTAGTAGAGCCGGTACCCCTCAATGAGCAGTTCTTC
TRBD1,TRBV6-1,TRBJ2-7,.,CASSQAGTGGYEQYF,TGTGCCAGCAGTCAAGCCGGGACAGGGGGCTACGAGCAGTACTTC
TRBD1,TRBV19,TRBJ2-7,.,CASRIRGRGTYEQYF,TGTGCCAGTAGGATCAGGGGGCGCGGAACCTACGAGCAGTACTTC
.,TRBV7-9,TRBJ2-4,.,CASSFWSRENIQYF,TGTGCCAGCAGCTTTTGGTCTAGGGAAAACATTCAGTACTTC
.,TRBV27,TRBJ2-3,.,CVSSLSWGAGDTQYF,TGTGTCAGCAGTTTATCGTGGGGGGCTGGAGATACGCAGTATTTT
.,TRBV2,TRBJ2-7,.,CATTGRYEQYF,TGTGCCACCACAGGGAGGTACGAGCAGTACTTC
.,TRBV5-1,TRBJ1-1,.,CASSLERGRNTEAFF,TGCGCCAGCAGCTTGGAGCGGGGACGGAACACTGAAGCTTTCTTT
.,TRBV27,TRBJ2-3,.,CASSWLADDTQYF,TGTGCCAGCAGTTGGCTAGCAGACGATACGCAGTATTTT
TRBD2,TRBV25-1,TRBJ2-1,.,CASRITSGYNEQFF,TGTGCCAGCAGGATTACTAGCGGATACAATGAGCAGTTCTTC
TRBD1,TRBV18,TRBJ2-1,.,CASSQGQGAANEQFF,TGTGCCAGCTCACAGGGACAGGGGGCCGCCAATGAGCAGTTCTTC
.,TRBV6-5,TRBJ2-7,once,CASSYDLSYEQYF,TGTGCCAGCAGTTATGATCTCTCCTACGAGCAGTACTTC
TRBD1,TRBV29-1,TRBJ1-5,few,CSVARDRGDQPQHF,TGCAGCGTTGCTAGGGACAGGGGCGATCAGCCCCAGCATTTT
TRBD1,TRBV7-8,TRBJ2-2,once,CASSLGPGTGGTGELFF,TGTGCCAGCAGCCTAGGCCCCGGGACAGGGGGAACCGGGGAGCTGTTTTTT
TRBD2,TRBV5-1,TRBJ2-1,.,CASSLGGGRANEQFF,TGCGCCAGCAGCTTGGGGGGCGGGAGAGCGAATGAGCAGTTCTTC
.,TRBV9,TRBJ2-7,.,CASSVESSKLTYEQYF,TGTGCCAGCAGCGTAGAGTCGAGCAAACTAACCTACGAGCAGTACTTC
.,TRBV6-5,TRBJ1-1,.,CASTPAHGGTEAFF,TGTGCCAGCACCCCAGCTCATGGGGGAACTGAAGCTTTCTTT
.,TRBV9,TRBJ1-2,.,CASSVTGERGGRYTF,TGTGCCAGCAGCGTAACCGGGGAACGGGGCGGGCGCTACACCTTC
.,TRBV29-1,TRBJ1-4,.,CSVEEFNPGKLFF,TGCAGCGTTGAGGAGTTCAACCCGGGAAAACTGTTTTTT
.,TRBV6-1,TRBJ1-1,once,CASSERGDTEAFF,TGTGCCAGCAGTGAAAGAGGGGACACTGAAGCTTTCTTT
TRBD2,TRBV28,TRBJ2-2,.,CASSLYEGLAGDTGELFF,TGTGCCAGCAGTTTGTACGAAGGACTAGCGGGAGACACCGGGGAGCTGTTTTTT
.,TRBV6-1,TRBJ2-7,.,CASRMEIGTGEQYF,TGTGCCAGCAGGATGGAGATCGGGACGGGCGAGCAGTACTTC
.,TRBV18,TRBJ1-2,.,CASSPNGQSSISNYGYTF,TGTGCCAGCTCACCGAATGGACAGTCCTCCATTTCTAACTATGGCTACACCTTC
TRBD1,TRBV29-1,TRBJ2-3,few,CSAHLTTGTGGRVDTQYF,TGCAGCGCGCACCTTACAACCGGGACAGGGGGGCGGGTAGATACGCAGTATTTT
.,TRBV9,TRBJ2-7,.,CASSILDRPTYEQYF,TGTGCCAGCAGCATCCTTGACAGGCCAACCTACGAGCAGTACTTC
.,TRBV2,TRBJ1-2,.,CASSEGDQGGYTF,TGTGCCAGCAGTGAGGGAGACCAGGGGGGCTACACCTTC
.,TRBV7-9,TRBJ2-1,.,CASVGGDSYNEQFF,TGTGCCAGTGTAGGGGGAGACTCCTACAATGAGCAGTTCTTC
TRBD1,TRBV6-5,TRBJ2-7,.,CASSLTGGDPYEQYF,TGTGCCAGCAGTTTAACAGGGGGCGATCCCTACGAGCAGTACTTC
.,TRBV5-5,TRBJ1-1,.,CASSWVGEGAEAFF,TGTGCCAGCAGCTGGGTAGGGGAAGGGGCTGAAGCTTTCTTT
.,TRBV6-1,TRBJ2-3,.,CASSEALRAGRTDTQYF,TGTGCCAGCAGTGAAGCGCTTCGGGCAGGGCGCACAGATACGCAGTATTTT
.,TRBV5-1,TRBJ1-1,.,CASSLATKMNTEAFF,TGCGCCAGCAGCCTAGCTACTAAGATGAACACTGAAGCTTTCTTT
TRBD1,TRBV9,TRBJ2-3,.,CASSLGTVTSTDTQYF,TGTGCCAGCAGCCTAGGGACAGTCACTAGCACAGATACGCAGTATTTT
.,TRBV6-5,TRBJ2-7,.,CASTYRDEQYF,TGTGCCAGCACCTACAGGGACGAGCAGTACTTC
.,TRBV11-2,TRBJ1-1,.,CASSLARAAEAFF,TGTGCCAGCAGCTTAGCCAGAGCTGCTGAAGCTTTCTTT
.,TRBV7-8,TRBJ1-1,.,CASSHRQQDEAFF,TGTGCCAGCAGCCACCGACAGCAGGATGAAGCTTTCTTT
TRBD1,TRBV28,TRBJ1-2,.,CASSSQGRNYGYTF,TGTGCCAGCAGTTCACAGGGGAGAAACTATGGCTACACCTTC
.,TRBV30,TRBJ2-7,.,CAWSVVAYEQYF,TGTGCCTGGAGTGTGGTAGCCTACGAGCAGTACTTC
.,TRBV13,TRBJ2-1,.,CASSLPPSRANEQFF,TGTGCCAGCAGCTTACCCCCCAGCAGGGCCAATGAGCAGTTCTTC
.,TRBV6-5,TRBJ2-2,.,CASSYQGSAGELFF,TGTGCCAGCAGTTATCAAGGGAGTGCCGGGGAGCTGTTTTTT
.,TRBV10-3,TRBJ1-1,.,CAIRETRDTEAFF,TGTGCCATCAGGGAAACAAGAGACACTGAAGCTTTCTTT
TRBD1,TRBV7-3,TRBJ2-5,.,CASSRDSQETQYF,TGTGCCAGCAGTCGGGACAGCCAAGAGACCCAGTACTTC
TRBD1,TRBV27,TRBJ2-4,.,CASSLWGQTKNIQYF,TGTGCCAGCAGTTTATGGGGACAGACCAAAAACATTCAGTACTTC
.,TRBV6-6,TRBJ1-5,once,CASSFDPWAQHF,TGTGCCAGCAGCTTTGATCCATGGGCCCAGCATTTT
TRBD1,TRBV6-6,TRBJ2-1,.,CASSYPGQGGYNEQFF,TGTGCCAGCAGTTACCCAGGACAGGGGGGCTACAATGAGCAGTTCTTC
.,TRBV7-9,TRBJ2-2,.,CASSPEHTGELFF,TGTGCCAGCAGCCCAGAACACACCGGGGAGCTGTTTTTT